This T cell receptor beta chain was profiled in a study of cytomegalovirus exposure and HLA in healthy donors. Profiling relied on immunoSEQ multiplex PCR, and the TCRdb table lists in-frame clones only, not all of them. The profile shows 150,000 to 200,000 clones, around four fifths of them singletons. V trimming: 6 bases; J trimming: 6 bases; junction bases outside the gene matches: 3. CDR1 and CDR2 (germline): LNHDA, SQIVND (reference sequence). This CDR3 spans 14 amino acids. The source of this sequence is a man aged 25-40 years in good health and CMV-seropositive. Material: PBMCs. The chain carries TRBV19 and TRBJ1-6, with 9 bases lining up with TRBD1. The CDR3: CASRGQGPNSPLHF. Written as DNA, the CDR3 is TGTGCCAGTAGGGGACAGGGACCTAATTCACCCCTCCACTTT.